The next 2 T cell receptor beta chains were all read from a single sample in a study of blood T cells in healthy people across ages. Primed by a sample-barcoded 5' primer and a J-beta primer mix, a second PCR proceeded for about 7 to 12 cycles. A single record per CDR3 protein comes from TCRdb applying MiXCR to the 5' RACE reads. Among 650,000 to 700,000 distinct CDR3 sequences, about a third were seen once, and the ten largest hold approximately 15%. Sequencing input: blood. Source of these receptors: a woman of 80 years or more in good health.

This clonotype came up many times. The chain couples TRBV11-2 to TRBJ2-1, with a tentative D call TRBD1 (6 bases). Trimming shortened V by 5 bases and J by 12 bases, and 20 bases separated the two germline ends. There are 14 residues in the CDR3. Germline-derived CDR1 and CDR2 are SGHAT and FQNNGV. The CDR3: CASSPPSGTSAQFF. The CDR3 DNA reads as TGTGCCAGCAGCCCCCCTTCGGGGACAAGTGCGCAGTTCTTC.

This clonotype was recorded many times. The chain has TRBV7-3 and TRBJ2-1; 8 bases line up with TRBD1. The trim removed 0 bases at V and 4 bases at J, leaving 2 bases unmatched. The CDR3 totals 15 residues. Germline V gene sequence: CDR1 SGHTA, CDR2 FQGTGA. CDR3 bases: TGTGCCAGCAGCTTAACTTGGACAGGGTACAATGAGCAGTTCTTC. It is translated as CASSLTWTGYNEQFF.